Listed here are 10 T cell receptor beta chains from one sample, sequenced in a study of T cells in Graves' hyperthyroidism and ophthalmopathy. RNA transcripts served as the template for amplifying TCR beta CDR3 regions. TCR CDR3 regions were first amplified by RT-PCR with HTBI primers. Each CDR3 protein is one row after TCRdb ran MiXCR on the multiplex PCR reads. The table has more than 550,000 distinct CDR3 sequences, about 45% seen once. The specimen sequenced was peripheral blood or thyroid tissue (not recorded which). The receptor source for this set is an adult man with Graves' disease, either hyperthyroidism or ophthalmopathy (not recorded which).

This clonotype came up a few times. The chain has TRBV6-5 and TRBJ1-6; 10 nucleotides match TRBD1. The CDR3 consists of 16 residues. V lost 6 bases to trimming and J lost 6 bases; unmatched junction nucleotides: 8. The V gene's germline CDR1 is MNHEY and CDR2 SVGAGI. The CDR3 loop is CASSPTGTGVNSPLHF. CDR3 coding DNA: TGTGCCAGCAGCCCAACCGGGACAGGGGTTAATTCACCCCTCCACTTT.

This clonotype turned up a few times. V and J are TRBV14 and TRBJ2-5; D ambiguous. Trimming pared 2 bases from V and 11 bases from J, leaving 15 bases between. The CDR3 extends over 13 amino acids. Germline V gene data show CDR1 as SGHDN and CDR2 as FVKESK. The CDR3: CASSQHNTGEQYF. In DNA form, the CDR3 reads TGTGCCAGCAGCCAACACAACACCGGAGAGCAGTACTTC.

The CDR3 protein is CASSLAGGLDTGELFF. DNA of the CDR3: TGTGCCAGCAGCTTAGCCGGGGGCCTTGACACCGGGGAGCTGTTTTTT. This chain uses TRBV7-9 with TRBJ2-2; D is tentatively TRBD1 or TRBD2 (6 bases each). The V and J ends lost 0 bases and 3 bases respectively, with 11 bases between them. The CDR3 contains 16 residues. CDR1 and CDR2 (germline): SEHNR, FQNEAQ (reference sequence). Variable domain in full (rest from reference TRBV7-9 and TRBJ2-2): DTGVSQNPRHKITKRGQNVTFRCDPISEHNRLYWYRQTLGQGPEFLTYFQNEAQLEKSRLLSDRFSAERPKGSFSTLEIQRTEQGDSAMYLCASSLAGGLDTGELFFGEGSRLTVL.

This clonotype was observed once. The chain combines TRBV19 with TRBJ2-2; 7 bases match TRBD2. The CDR3 runs to 18 residues. Germline CDR1 is LNHDA and CDR2 is SQIVND (reference sequence). The junction had 14 bases not matched to a gene; V was cut back by 2 bases and J by 5 bases. Here the CDR3 reads CASSIFENGRIRTGELFF. DNA for the CDR3: TGTGCCAGTAGTATATTCGAAAACGGGAGGATAAGAACCGGGGAGCTGTTTTTT.

The chain employs TRBV2 and TRBJ1-1; D is unclear. There are 13 residues in the CDR3. Germline CDR1 SNHLY, CDR2 FYNNEI. The V end lost 11 bases, the J end lost 0 bases, and 13 bases lay between the germline ends. The CDR3 DNA is TGTGCCCGCACACGAGGCCTGAACACTGAAGCTTTCTTT. Its protein is CARTRGLNTEAFF.

This clonotype has only a few counts. J is TRBJ2-7 and V is TRBV5-1; D ambiguous. This CDR3 has 15 residues. Germline V gene data show CDR1 as SGHRS and CDR2 as YFSETQ. Trimming left V 2 bases short and J 1 base short, with 13 bases between. CDR3 sequence: CASSFAADPSYEQYF. Here the CDR3 DNA reads TGCGCCAGCAGCTTTGCGGCAGATCCTTCCTACGAGCAGTACTTC.

This clonotype has a handful of counts. This sequence joins TRBV5-1 and TRBJ2-7; 9 nucleotides align to TRBD1. Germline CDR1 reads SGHRS; CDR2 reads YFSETQ. This CDR3 spans 15 amino acids. V was clipped by 5 bases and J by 5 bases; unmatched bases: 11. The CDR3 region is CASRLQLQGADEQYF. The DNA for the CDR3 is TGCGCCAGCAGACTCCAACTACAGGGGGCAGACGAGCAGTACTTC.

This clonotype was found a few times. CDR3 in amino acids: CASSRLDSAYGYTF. The CDR3 DNA reads as TGTGCCAGCAGCCGACTGGACAGCGCCTATGGCTACACCTTC. The chain uses TRBV2 and TRBJ1-2, with a weak D call TRBD1 (6 bases). The CDR3 extends over 14 amino acids. V lost 6 bases and J lost 4, with 15 bases in between. Germline CDR1 and CDR2: SNHLY and FYNNEI.

This clonotype has a handful of counts. The chain carries TRBV5-1 and TRBJ1-1; D unclear. The CDR3 covers 15 residues. Trimming left V 4 bases short and J 2 bases short, with 15 bases between. Germline CDR1 and CDR2: SGHRS and YFSETQ. CDR3 protein: CASSSLTNLNTEAFF. The CDR3 DNA is TGCGCCAGCAGCAGTTTAACGAACCTAAACACTGAAGCTTTCTTT.

This clonotype has just a few counts. This CDR3 is CASSLEPSQIEAFF. DNA for the CDR3: TGTGCCAGCAGCTTAGAGCCCTCCCAGATTGAAGCTTTCTTT. The chain joins TRBV7-2 to TRBJ1-1, with unresolved D. Germline CDR1 reads SGHTA; CDR2 reads FQGNSA. The CDR3 has 14 amino acids. Trimming took 1 base from V and 7 from J, leaving 13 bases between them.